A selection of T cell receptor beta chains follows, all from one sample in a study of siplizumab effects on memory and regulatory T cells. Profiling relied on immunoSEQ multiplex PCR, and the TCRdb table lists in-frame clones only, not all of them. The sample has 15,000 to 20,000 clones, 44% seen once. Their antigen targets remain unknown. Sequencing was done on a sample of CFSE-low (dividing) CD4+ T cells sorted from an allogeneic mixed lymphocyte reaction. All receptors come from a human donor in good health; the cells came from an allogeneic mixed lymphocyte reaction. Some clones in this sample may be carry-over from other donors' samples. CDR3s include the opening cysteine and the closing phenylalanine or tryptophan. A D gene is named only where the DNA matches it firmly. Size is stated for part of the rows, as once, few or many counts, or as a class when the clone is expanded.

NA | TRBJ2-3 | TRBV5-1 | NA | 17 | TGCGCCAGCAGCCGGGCAGGGCCCAGCTTTTGGGGAGATACGCAGTATTTT | CASSRAGPSFWGDTQYF
NA | TRBJ2-7 | TRBV29-1 | TRBD1 | 13 | TGCAGCGCCGTGGGGGACAGGGAGGGCGAGCAGTACTTC | CSAVGDREGEQYF
NA | TRBJ1-4 | TRBV6-5 | NA | 13 | TGTGCCAGCAGTAGTAGGTTCGGGGAAAAACTGTTTTTT | CASSSRFGEKLFF
NA | TRBJ2-5 | TRBV19 | NA | 16 | TGTGCCAGTAGTATAGATGGAAACCGAGGGAGGGAGACCCAGTACTTC | CASSIDGNRGRETQYF
medium-sized | TRBJ2-7 | TRBV7-9 | TRBD2 | 15 | TGTGCCAGCAGCGACCGGCTAGCGGGAGCGAATGGGCAGTACTTC | CASSDRLAGANGQYF
few | TRBJ2-3 | TRBV30 | NA | 13 | TGTGCCTGGATGTGGGGGCGCATAGATACGCAGTATTTT | CAWMWGRIDTQYF
NA | TRBJ2-3 | TRBV19 | NA | 17 | TGTGCCAGTAGTCTCCTGCAGGGACTCCGAGGCACAGATACGCAGTATTTT | CASSLLQGLRGTDTQYF
medium-sized | TRBJ1-2 | TRBV18 | NA | 14 | TGTGCCAGCTCACTACTAACAGGTCTCTATGGCTACACCTTC | CASSLLTGLYGYTF
NA | TRBJ2-2 | TRBV10-3 | TRBD1 | 16 | TGTGCCATCAGAACGACAGGGACACATAACACCGGGGAGCTGTTTTTT | CAIRTTGTHNTGELFF
medium-sized | TRBJ1-1 | TRBV7-2 | NA | 15 | TGTGCCAGCAGCTTAGACCGCACGTGGGGGCGCGGAGCTTTCTTT | CASSLDRTWGRGAFF
NA | TRBJ1-1 | TRBV11-2 | NA | 13 | TGTGCCAGCAGCTATACTGAGAACACTGAAGCTTTCTTT | CASSYTENTEAFF
NA | TRBJ2-3 | TRBV19 | TRBD1 | 15 | TGTGCCAGTAAGAAGATGACAGGGGGCACAGATACGCAGTATTTT | CASKKMTGGTDTQYF
NA | TRBJ2-1 | TRBV6-1 | TRBD2 | 15 | TGTGCCAGCAGACCAGCGGGGTCCACCTACAATGAGCAGTTCTTC | CASRPAGSTYNEQFF
NA | TRBJ1-2 | TRBV2 | NA | 13 | TGTGCCCGCCGCGTCGGATCGAACTATGGCTACACCTTC | CARRVGSNYGYTF
NA | TRBJ1-2 | TRBV25-1 | TRBD1 | 18 | TGTGCCAGCAACCCAACCGGCAGGGGGAAAAGTAAGGACTATGGCTACACCTTC | CASNPTGRGKSKDYGYTF
few | TRBJ2-7 | TRBV19 | NA | 15 | TGTGCCAGTAGTATAGGTCCGTTAAAGGCCTACGAGCAGTACTTC | CASSIGPLKAYEQYF
few | TRBJ2-3 | TRBV30 | NA | 13 | TGTGCCTGGAGTCGGCGCAACACAGATACGCAGTATTTT | CAWSRRNTDTQYF
NA | TRBJ2-1 | TRBV19 | TRBD2 | 18 | TGTGCCAGTAGTAGGTGGGGACTAGCGGGTGGGACCTACAATGAGCAGTTCTTC | CASSRWGLAGGTYNEQFF
NA | TRBJ2-7 | TRBV5-1 | TRBD1 | 13 | TGCGCCAGCAGCGCTGGACAGGGCTACGAGCAGTACTTC | CASSAGQGYEQYF
NA | TRBJ2-1 | TRBV7-9 | TRBD1 | 16 | TGTGCCAGCAGCTCCCGGGGACAGGGGAGGCGCAATGAGCAGTTCTTC | CASSSRGQGRRNEQFF
NA | TRBJ2-1 | TRBV6-1 | NA | 12 | TGTGCCAGCATGACGTTAGCGTTGATCGGGATCTTC | CASMTLALIGIF
NA | TRBJ2-1 | TRBV19 | NA | 15 | TGTGCCAGTAGTATCTCTGCTAGCGCCCACAATGAGCAGTTCTTC | CASSISASAHNEQFF
NA | TRBJ2-1 | TRBV10-1 | TRBD2 | 17 | TGCGCCAGCAGTGGGCCTAGCGGGGGGCAAACCTACAATGAGCAGTTCTTC | CASSGPSGGQTYNEQFF
NA | TRBJ2-7 | TRBV7-2 | TRBD1 | 15 | TGTGCCAGCAGCTTAGTTGGACAGGGTGGATTTGAGCAGTACTTC | CASSLVGQGGFEQYF
NA | TRBJ2-7 | TRBV6-5 | TRBD2 | 15 | TGTGCCAGCAGTTATGCTGTGGGACTAGCCTACGAGCAGTACTTC | CASSYAVGLAYEQYF
NA | TRBJ1-2 | TRBV4-2 | NA | 14 | TGTGCCAGCAGCTTGCAGACCTCGGGCTATGGCTACACCTTC | CASSLQTSGYGYTF
NA | TRBJ2-2 | TRBV5-1 | TRBD2 | 15 | TGCGCCAGCAGCTTGGTGGGACTAGCCTCCGGGGAGCTGTTTTTT | CASSLVGLASGELFF
NA | TRBJ2-2 | TRBV9 | TRBD2 | 16 | TGTGCCAGCAGCGTAGGAGGACTAGACTACACCGGGGAGCTGTTTTTT | CASSVGGLDYTGELFF
few | TRBJ2-1 | TRBV5-1 | TRBD2 | 14 | TGCGCCAGCAGCTTAACTAGCGGGAGCTATGAGCAGTTCTTC | CASSLTSGSYEQFF
NA | TRBJ2-5 | TRBV5-1 | NA | 17 | TGCGCCAGCAGTAAGGGGGATATTACTCGCGGTGGGGAGACCCAGTACTTC | CASSKGDITRGGETQYF
few | TRBJ2-7 | TRBV7-9 | NA | 15 | TGTGCCAGCAGCGAAAGGGGGTTGCAATCCTACGAGCAGTACTTC | CASSERGLQSYEQYF
NA | TRBJ1-6 | TRBV9 | TRBD1 | 16 | TGTGCCAGCAGCGTAGGGGGAAGGGGGCTAGGTTCACCCCTCCACTTT | CASSVGGRGLGSPLHF
few | TRBJ2-1 | TRBV14 | TRBD2 | 16 | TGTGCCAGCAGCCCTCTGGAGACTAGCCTCCTTAATGAGCAGTTCTTC | CASSPLETSLLNEQFF
NA | TRBJ2-1 | TRBV27 | TRBD2 | 15 | TGTGCCAGCAGTTCAGCGGGGGGATCCTACAATGAGCAGTTCTTC | CASSSAGGSYNEQFF
once | TRBJ2-3 | TRBV6-6 | NA | 12 | TGTGCCAGTAAGGGGGAATCAGATACGCAGTATTTT | CASKGESDTQYF
NA | TRBJ1-1 | TRBV6-6 | NA | 15 | TGTGCCAGCAGTTACCCCCCGTTTATGAACACTGAAGCTTTCTTT | CASSYPPFMNTEAFF
medium-sized | TRBJ2-7 | TRBV11-3 | NA | 14 | TGTGCCAGCAGCTCTGACGGTGGGGTCGGCGAGCAGTACTTC | CASSSDGGVGEQYF
NA | TRBJ2-5 | TRBV6-5 | NA | 11 | TGTGCCAGCAGTTACTACGAAGCCCAGTACTTC | CASSYYEAQYF
NA | TRBJ1-1 | TRBV5-1 | NA | 13 | TGCGCCAGCAGCTTGAGAGAGAACACTGAAGCTTTCTTT | CASSLRENTEAFF
NA | TRBJ2-5 | TRBV7-2 | TRBD2 | 15 | TGTGCCAGCAGCCCCGTAATAGGGACTAAAGAGACCCAGTACTTC | CASSPVIGTKETQYF
few | TRBJ2-2 | TRBV5-4 | TRBD2 | 15 | TGTGCCAGCAGCTTGATTCTAGCGGACACCGGGGAGCTGTTTTTT | CASSLILADTGELFF
medium-sized | TRBJ2-1 | TRBV5-1 | TRBD2 | 15 | TGCGCCAGCAGCTTGGAAGCGGGAGTAGTCTATGAGCAGTTCTTC | CASSLEAGVVYEQFF
medium-sized | TRBJ1-2 | TRBV11-2 | TRBD1 | 13 | TGTGCCAGCAGCGCGGGACAGAACTATGGCTACACCTTC | CASSAGQNYGYTF
NA | TRBJ1-3 | TRBV6-6 | NA | 14 | TGTGCCAGCAGTTATCTCCTTTCCGGAAACACCATATATTTT | CASSYLLSGNTIYF
many | TRBJ1-6 | TRBV7-9 | NA | 16 | TGTGCCAGCAGCCTGGGATCTTTCGGGTATAATTCACCCCTCCACTTT | CASSLGSFGYNSPLHF